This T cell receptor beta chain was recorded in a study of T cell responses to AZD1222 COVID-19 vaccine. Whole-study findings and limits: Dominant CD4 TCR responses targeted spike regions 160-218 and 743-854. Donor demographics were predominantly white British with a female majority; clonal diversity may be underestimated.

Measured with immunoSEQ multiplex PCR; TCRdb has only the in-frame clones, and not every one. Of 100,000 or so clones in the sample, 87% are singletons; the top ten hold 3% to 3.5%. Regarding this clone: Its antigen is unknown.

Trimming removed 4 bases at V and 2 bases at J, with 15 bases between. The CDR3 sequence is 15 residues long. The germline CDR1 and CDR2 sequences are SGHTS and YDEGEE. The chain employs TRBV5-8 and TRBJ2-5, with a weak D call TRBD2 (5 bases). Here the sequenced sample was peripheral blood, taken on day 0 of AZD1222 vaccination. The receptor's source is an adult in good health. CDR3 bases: TGTGCCAGCAGCCAAGGGCGGAGGCAGCAAGAGACCCAGTACTTC. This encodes CASSQGRRQQETQYF.